What follows are 5 T cell receptor beta chains derived from one specimen sequenced in a study of T cell changes during pregnancy in multiple sclerosis. TCRdb's table, derived via immunoSEQ multiplex PCR, lists solely in-frame clones and lacks some. The table has approximately 88,000 clones, 85% to 95% seen once. Sequenced here: peripheral blood, sampled in the first trimester of pregnancy. Receptors originate from a female donor with multiple sclerosis, enrolled in a pregnancy study.

This rearrangement joins TRBV29-1 to TRBJ2-4, with 7 nucleotides matching TRBD1. V was pared by 4 bases and J by 0 bases, with 6 bases of the junction left unmatched. This CDR3 comprises 15 residues. The V gene's germline CDR1 is SQVTM and CDR2 ANQGSEA. Here the CDR3 DNA reads TGCAGCGTTGGAAGGACAGGCGAAGCCAAAAACATTCAGTACTTC. It encodes CSVGRTGEAKNIQYF.

The chain uses TRBV25-1 and TRBJ2-3; weak D call: TRBD2 (5 bases). V gave up 3 bases and J gave up 0 bases, with 10 bases separating them. The CDR3 spans 15 residues. Germline V CDR1 and CDR2: MGHDK, SYGVNS. DNA of the CDR3: TGTGCCAGCAGTGACCCGGGATCCAGCACAGATACGCAGTATTTT. Its protein is CASSDPGSSTDTQYF.

V is TRBV5-6 and J is TRBJ2-3; D is unclear. Trimming cost V 0 bases and J 4 bases, with 9 bases left between them. The CDR3 runs 14 residues. The germline gives CDR1 SGHDT, CDR2 YYEEEE. Written as DNA, the CDR3 is TGTGCCAGCAGCTTGGTAGGCAGGTCAGATACGCAGTATTTT. This gives the protein CASSLVGRSDTQYF.

V usage is TRBV4-3 and J usage is TRBJ1-2, with TRBD1 matching 7 bases. Germline assignment: CDR1 LGHNA and CDR2 YSLEER. The V gene end was trimmed by 0 bases and the J gene end by 2 bases; junction bases not matched to a gene: 6. This CDR3 contains 16 residues. CDR3 DNA: TGCGCCAGCAGCCAAGACTGGGACAGAGCGAACTATGGCTACACCTTC. It is translated as CASSQDWDRANYGYTF.

The chain recombines TRBV11-1 with TRBJ2-1, with TRBD2 matching over 7 bases. Trimming took 6 bases from V and 4 from J; bases not matched to a gene: 9. Germline CDR1 reads SGHAT; CDR2 reads FQDESV (reference sequence). The CDR3 consists of 15 residues. CDR3 DNA sequence: TGTGCCAGCAGATCCCGTAGCGGGCCTTACAATGAGCAGTTCTTC. Amino acids: CASRSRSGPYNEQFF.